Below, one TCR beta chain is given with its context. This clonotype has just a few counts. This receptor's antigen is unknown. Per-base qualities were not stored, and no clone one base away is much larger. The data stem from a study of T-cell memory formation after mild COVID-19 (dated by TCRdb to the early 2020s). In terms of the full investigation: TCR sequence clusters from the two donors were largely donor specific. In a couple of donors, T-cell clones that expanded and contracted after mild COVID-19 were followed by sequencing TCRalpha and TCRbeta repertoires longitudinally. The cohort comprised two young, previously healthy adult volunteers, one female and one male.

For sequencing, an Illumina NovaSeq 6000 was employed. cDNA libraries for TCRalpha and TCRbeta were prepared by 5'RACE using constant-segment primers, with sample barcodes and unique molecular identifiers added. RNA was extracted from every sample with Trizol reagent. Libraries were amplified in two PCR steps, with a second sample barcode and Illumina TruSeq adapters added in the second step. The libraries were sequenced on an Illumina NovaSeq using 2 x 150 bp paired-end reads. The authors' analysis ran thus. Demultiplexing of reads and collapsing into UMI-guided consensus sequences were performed with migec v1.2.7. Using mixcr v2.1.11, the UMI consensuses were aligned to TRA and TRB V and J templates and assembled into clonotypes. A clonotype was counted as expanded or contracted only when both edgeR and NoisET called the clonotype significant, with the noise models trained on biological replicates. For edgeR calls, a false discovery rate-adjusted p below 0.01 and a log2 fold-change threshold of 1 were applied. As an exploratory analysis of dynamics, max-normalized trajectories of the 1000 most abundant clonotypes were examined by PCA with hierarchical clustering. The CD4 or CD8 phenotype of responding clones was assigned using the separately sequenced CD4+ and CD8+ repertoires. TCRdb ran its own pipeline on the public reads, namely fastp trimming at Q25 and MiXCR clone calling, and kept in-frame beta chains. A single entry per CDR3 protein holds the most common genes and DNA from its merged rows. TCRdb's processing, not the authors' own work, is the source of the V and J calls. The sample table shows hundreds of thousands of distinct CDR3 sequences, and 15% to 20% are seen once. In total, the top ten clones hold approximately 12% of the sample.

Ficoll-Paque density gradient centrifugation was the method used to isolate PBMCs. From cysteine to phenylalanine, the CDR3 is 15 amino acids long. Of the read, only the CDR3 DNA is kept; its 45 bases are in frame from base 1. Taken from the germline V gene (reference sequence), the CDR1 and CDR2 loops are LNHDA and SQIVND. V drops 6 bases and J drops 1 base, leaving 14 bases in between. Study-wide conclusions, independent of this receptor: Contracting CD4+ clones were located mainly in the CM and EM memory subsets, whereas CD8+ clones were found to be enriched in EMRA. Some responding clones were detected in pre-infection memory, which suggested that pre-existing cross-reactive memory T cells had joined the SARS-CoV-2 response. Balanced CD4/CD8 phenotypes were observed for clones contracting from day 15 to 85, whereas a bias towards CD4+ was observed for a second wave of clones expanding from day 15 to 37. Whether the second-wave clones peaking on day 37 were SARS-CoV-2 specific was not confirmed. Only two mild cases were covered in the study, and larger cohorts including severe cases with pre-infection samples were considered necessary.

Sequenced input: PBMCs or a T cell subset sorted from them (not recorded which). The sequence came from an adult woman who had mild COVID-19 (a few samples of this study predate the infection). The sample titles of this study are shuffled in the database, so cell type and time point are left out; the donor was told from shared clones. Recombination linked TRBV19 to TRBJ2-3; TRBD2 could be the D gene, as 6 bases match. The nucleotide sequence reads TGTGCCAGTAGCGCCCTCCCGGGGGGCACAGATACGCAGTATTTT. Protein translation: CASSALPGGTDTQYF.